These 16 T cell receptor beta chains came from one sample sequenced in a study of human T cells and chemical hapten exposure. TCRdb fed the RACE reads into MiXCR, producing one record per CDR3 protein. The table lists fewer than 40,000 distinct CDR3 sequences, roughly 5% of them singletons. Stated time point: healthy volunteer bleed at 6 weeks. Whole blood that had not been fractionated was the source of extracted total RNA. Sequenced: whole blood. The receptors derive from a human donor in good health. Some clones in this sample may be carry-over from other donors' samples.

This clonotype showed up many times. DNA of the CDR3: TGCAGCGTTGATCAGCGCGGCAGGTTGAACACAGATACGCAGTATTTT. It yields the protein CSVDQRGRLNTDTQYF. The V gene is TRBV29-1, the J gene TRBJ2-3; no definite D call. CDR1 is SQVTM, CDR2 ANQGSEA, per germline. Trimming pared 3 bases from V and 2 bases from J, leaving 18 bases between. The CDR3 runs 16 residues.

This clonotype was counted ten times or more. The chain carries TRBV5-1 and TRBJ2-5; maybe TRBD2 (6 bases). This CDR3 contains 14 residues. Trimming removed 4 bases at V and 5 bases at J, with 15 bases between. Germline V gives CDR1 SGHRS, CDR2 YFSETQ. The chain's CDR3 is CASSGLQHGETQYF. CDR3 DNA: TGCGCCAGCAGCGGACTACAACATGGGGAGACCCAGTACTTC.

CDR3 coding DNA: TGTGCCAGCAGTTACGCGACGCCAGGACTAGCGGGACAAGAGACCCAGTACTTC. Encoded protein: CASSYATPGLAGQETQYF. V gene TRBV6-5 combines with J gene TRBJ2-5; the match to TRBD2 covers 12 bases. CDR3 length: 18 residues. The germline gives CDR1 MNHEY, CDR2 SVGAGI. The V and J ends lost 2 bases and 2 bases, in that order; junction bases with no gene match: 9.

Turning to this clonotype: This clone may be a read error of a much larger clone one base away. CDR3 in amino acids: CANRGQGSSNYGYTF. In DNA form, the CDR3 reads TGTGCCAACAGAGGACAGGGGTCCTCTAACTATGGCTACACCTTC. The chain employs TRBV6-4 and TRBJ1-2, with 9 bases identical to TRBD1. With 10 bases clipped from V and 0 bases from J, the junction kept 9 bases outside the gene matches. The germline V gene has CDR1 MRHNA and CDR2 SNTAGT. The CDR3 has 15 residues.

This clonotype was detected only a few times. The gene calls are TRBV12-3 or TRBV12-4 and TRBJ1-1; 7 positions match TRBD1. The J segment lost 6 bases and the V segment lost 1 base, leaving 2 bases of the junction unmatched. The CDR3 is made up of 13 amino acids. The CDR3 sequence is CASSLGGGSEAFF. In DNA, the CDR3 is TGTGCCAGCAGTTTAGGAGGGGGCTCTGAAGCTTTCTTT.

This clonotype was detected many times. The chain recombines TRBV6-5 with TRBJ1-3; tentatively, D is TRBD1 (5 bases). Deletions cut 0 bases from V and 6 bases from J, with 15 bases between. CDR1 is MNHEY, CDR2 SVGAGI, per germline. This CDR3 contains 16 residues. The CDR3 here is CASSYSRPGNENTIYF. The CDR3 region has the DNA TGTGCCAGCAGTTACTCCAGGCCAGGGAACGAAAACACCATATATTTT.

This clonotype was recorded at least ten times. The chain is built from TRBV20-1 and TRBJ2-7; D is undetermined. Trimming shortened V by 0 bases and J by 3 bases, and 12 bases separated the two germline ends. CDR1 is DFQATT, CDR2 SNEGSKA, per germline (reference sequence). The CDR3 totals 14 residues. The CDR3 nucleotides are TGCAGTGCTAGAGAAACCGCGGACGTCTACGAGCAGTACTTC. Protein sequence: CSARETADVYEQYF.

In its sample, this clonotype was seen a few times. This chain joins TRBV18 and TRBJ1-1; no clear D gene. V shed 3 bases and J shed 8 bases, with 10 bases lying between them. This CDR3 is 12 amino acids long. Looked up from germline, CDR1 is KGHSH and CDR2 is LQKENI. The CDR3 is CASSPPAFEAFF. In DNA form, the CDR3 reads TGTGCCAGCTCACCGCCGGCCTTCGAAGCTTTCTTT.

This clonotype appeared a few times. V gene TRBV11-3 combines with J gene TRBJ1-5; a weak D match, TRBD1 (5 bases). Germline CDR1 SGHNT, CDR2 YENEEA. The CDR3 consists of 17 residues. The V end lost 0 bases, the J end lost 0 bases, and 12 bases lay between the germline ends. CDR3 nucleotides: TGTGCCAGCAGCTTAGAGGAGACAGAGAATAGCAATCAGCCCCAGCATTTT. Translating it yields CASSLEETENSNQPQHF. The full variable domain, rest sourced from reference TRBV11-3 and TRBJ1-5, is EAGVVQSPRYKIIEKKQPVAFWCNPISGHNTLYWYLQNLGQGPELLIRYENEEAVDDSQLPKDRFSAERLKGVDSTLKIQPAELGDSAVYLCASSLEETENSNQPQHFGDGTRLSIL.

This clonotype was observed at least ten times. The rearrangement joins TRBV28 to TRBJ1-5; D might be TRBD1 (6 bases). V was trimmed by 4 bases and J by 4 bases, leaving 11 bases between them. Per germline, CDR1 MDHEN and CDR2 SYDVKM. The CDR3 is 14 residues long. The CDR3 spells CASSWTESNQPQHF. For the CDR3, the DNA is TGTGCCAGCAGTTGGACAGAATCGAATCAGCCCCAGCATTTT.

This clonotype appeared many times. The chain carries TRBV6-5 and TRBJ2-1; TRBD2 agrees at 7 bases. Germline V lookup: CDR1 MNHEY, CDR2 SVGAGI. The CDR3 covers 14 residues. Germline trimming cut 6 bases from V and 4 bases from J; bases unmatched to any gene: 6. The CDR3 is CASSPAGTYNEQFF. CDR3 nucleotides: TGTGCCAGCAGCCCAGCGGGGACGTACAATGAGCAGTTCTTC.

This clonotype appeared many times. The chain joins TRBV12-5 to TRBJ1-6, with 8 nucleotides matching TRBD1. The CDR3 is 15 residues long. V was clipped by 2 bases and J by 7 bases; unmatched bases: 4. Germline CDR1 reads LGHNT; CDR2 reads FRNRAP. The CDR3 is CASGLTTGGNSPLHF. The CDR3 DNA is TGTGCTAGTGGTTTGACTACAGGGGGGAATTCACCCCTCCACTTT.

This chain connects TRBV5-6 to TRBJ1-5; 8 bases align to TRBD1. With 3 bases clipped from V and 7 bases from J, the junction kept 6 bases outside the gene matches. Per germline, CDR1 SGHDT and CDR2 YYEEEE. This CDR3 contains 14 residues. The CDR3 DNA sequence: TGTGCCAGCAGCTGGCAGGGGGCGGGGCAGCCCCAGCATTTT. As protein: CASSWQGAGQPQHF.

This clonotype was seen repeatedly, ten times or more. The rearrangement uses TRBV28 and TRBJ1-1; D is unresolved. V was shortened by 5 bases and J by 3 bases, with 10 bases between the two germline ends. Per the germline V gene, CDR1 is MDHEN and CDR2 is SYDVKM. The CDR3 runs to 13 residues. As DNA, the CDR3 is TGTGCCAGCAGTCCCCCGGAGGACACTGAAGCTTTCTTT. Amino acids: CASSPPEDTEAFF.

There are a few counts of this clonotype. The rearrangement uses TRBV5-1 and TRBJ2-1; D may match TRBD1 or TRBD2 (5 bases each). The CDR3 spans 13 residues. From germline, CDR1 is SGHRS and CDR2 YFSETQ. The V and J ends lost 4 bases and 4 bases respectively, with 9 bases between them. The CDR3 nucleotides are TGCGCCAGCAGCGGGGGTACGTACAATGAGCAGTTCTTC. Translation gives CASSGGTYNEQFF.

This clonotype came up many times. The chain carries TRBV20-1 and TRBJ1-5; 11 bases agree with TRBD1. CDR3 length: 14 amino acids. Trimming at V came to 3 bases and at J to 6 bases, leaving 4 bases not matched to a gene. CDR1 and CDR2 from the germline V gene are DFQATT and SNEGSKA (reference sequence). The CDR3 nucleotides read TGCAGTGCTAGCCCCGGGACAGGGGGTCAGCCCCAGCATTTT. Translated: CSASPGTGGQPQHF.